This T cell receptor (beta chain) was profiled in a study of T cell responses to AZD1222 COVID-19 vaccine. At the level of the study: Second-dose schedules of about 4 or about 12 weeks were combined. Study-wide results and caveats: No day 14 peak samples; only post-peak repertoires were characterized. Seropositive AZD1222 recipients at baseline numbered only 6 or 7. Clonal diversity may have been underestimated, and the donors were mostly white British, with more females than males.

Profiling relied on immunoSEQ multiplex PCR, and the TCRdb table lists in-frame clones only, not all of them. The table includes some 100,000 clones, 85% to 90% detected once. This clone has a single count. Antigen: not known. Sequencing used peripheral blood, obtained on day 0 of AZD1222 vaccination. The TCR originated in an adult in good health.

For the CDR3, the DNA is TGTGCCAGCAGCTTAAGGCAGCGCACAGATACGCAGTATTTT. This sequence encodes CASSLRQRTDTQYF. The V and J genes are TRBV7-8 and TRBJ2-3; D remains ambiguous. This CDR3 has 14 residues. Looked up from germline, CDR1 is SGHVS and CDR2 is FQNEAQ. The V end was cut by 2 bases, the J end by 1 base, with 7 bases between.